The present T cell receptor beta chain was sequenced within a study of PD-L1 blockade in urothelial cancer (dated by TCRdb to 2015 to 2018). Describing the broader study: Therapy was started in the mid-2010s for all patients, and atezolizumab 1,200 mg was administered intravenously every 3 weeks. Blood samples gave median yields of about 150,000 T cells and tens of thousands of unique TCRs, along with a median clonality of approximately 0.084. About 85% of the roughly 29 patients were identified as males with urothelial cancer of bladder origin, and a prior smoking history was reported by 18 of 29 patients. Nine patients reached durable clinical benefit, while 20 patients did not. In the same patients, whole exome sequencing and RNA sequencing of pretreatment tumors were performed in addition to TCR sequencing. The study, an exploratory multi-omic analysis, examined somatic, immune and clinical correlates of response to PD-L1 blockade with atezolizumab in urothelial cancer. Pretreatment tumor samples and matched peripheral blood, collected serially before and after atezolizumab treatment, underwent TCR sequencing. Blood samples were analyzed at two time points: 3 weeks after treatment start (second dose) and 6 weeks after treatment start. Durable clinical benefit meant progression-free survival longer than 6 months, and TCR features were also tested against progression-free and overall survival. Pretreatment blood TCR-seq was available for about 27 patients, at least one posttreatment blood collection was obtained for some 24 patients, and tumor TCR-seq was available for some 24 patients. An ECOG performance status of 0 or 1 was recorded for the patients, and 0 to 3 prior chemotherapy regimens had been received by the patients.

With respect to this clone: It lacks a known antigen. Base qualities are not recorded, but no much larger clone differs from it by a single base.

CDR1 and CDR2 were assigned from the germline V gene as SGHRS and YFSETQ. Inclusive of the bounding cysteine and phenylalanine, the CDR3 is 15 residues long. Kept here is only the CDR3 DNA, which spans 45 bases and is read in frame from base 1. At the junction V is shortened by 2 bases and J by 3 bases, with 12 bases in between. The full study reports these points: Improved progression-free and overall survival was found to be associated with pretreatment peripheral blood TCR clonality below the median. Because of the small sample size (n = 29) and the many exploratory analyses performed, the results are intended to be regarded as hypothesis-generating. Greater expansion of tumor-associated TCR clones in peripheral blood 3 weeks after the start of treatment was observed in patients with durable benefit (n ≈ 20, p = 0.022).

To estimate absolute template abundance from read counts, synthetic TCR analog templates were spiked into each PCR. The immunoSEQ assay used bias-controlled V and J gene primers to amplify TCRbeta CDR3 regions from genomic DNA. Rearranged TCRbeta segments were sequenced at approximately 20X coverage. The published analysis was carried out like this. Clustering was used to correct sequencing errors, and CDR3s were annotated against IMGT to assign V, D and J genes. Downstream analyses used only productive TCRbeta rearrangements, leaving out any out-of-frame or stop-codon sequences. To compute clonality, Shannon entropy was normalized by the log of the number of unique productive sequences and then subtracted from one. Clones differing between time points or between blood and tumor were identified by Fisher's exact test with Benjamini-Hochberg correction at adjusted p below 0.01. Held by TCRdb, this immuneACCESS table contains in-frame sequences only and omits some clones. Under half of the omission traces to an unresolved V gene where checked; the cause of the rest is unknown. The V and J calls and clone size are taken from that table; D and trimming were inferred from the DNA. This sample lists under 40,000 clones; 82% were detected once. Of the sample, 6.8% falls within the top ten clones.

What this sample's time point label stands for: pretreatment peripheral blood. A total of about 31 patients with locally advanced or metastatic urothelial carcinoma, treated at Memorial Sloan Kettering on a trial protocol, made up the cohort. Peripheral blood mononuclear cells were collected pretreatment and during treatment, at between 1 and 8 total time points per patient. The Qiagen DNeasy Blood extraction kit was used to purify genomic DNA from total PBMCs and tumor samples. PBMCs were collected pretreatment and during treatment, and were isolated and stored as previously described. Rearrangement joined TRBV5-1 to TRBJ1-5, and perhaps TRBD1 as D gene, on 5 matching bases. The sequencing used PBMCs, collected around atezolizumab (anti-PD-L1) treatment. The source of this sequence is a man between 60 and 75 years old with urothelial cancer. In nucleotide form, the sequence is TGCGCCAGCAGCTTTGGGACTAATCCCAATCAGCCCCAGCATTTT. Its product reads: CASSFGTNPNQPQHF.